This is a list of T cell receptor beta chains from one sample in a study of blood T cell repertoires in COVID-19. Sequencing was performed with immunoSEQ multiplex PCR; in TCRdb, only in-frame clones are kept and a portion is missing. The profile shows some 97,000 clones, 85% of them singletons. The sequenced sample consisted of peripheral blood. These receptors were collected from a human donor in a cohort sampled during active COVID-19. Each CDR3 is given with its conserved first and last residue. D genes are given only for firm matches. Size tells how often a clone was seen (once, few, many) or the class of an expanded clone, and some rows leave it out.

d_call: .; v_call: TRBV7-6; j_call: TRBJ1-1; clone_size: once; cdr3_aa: CASSLGQGYTEAFF; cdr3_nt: TGTGCCAGCAGCTTAGGTCAGGGATATACTGAAGCTTTCTTT
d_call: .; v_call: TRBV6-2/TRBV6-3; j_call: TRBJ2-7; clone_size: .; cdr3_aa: CASSLGTGLRGQYF; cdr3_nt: TGTGCCAGCAGTCTCGGGACTGGTCTACGAGGGCAGTACTTC
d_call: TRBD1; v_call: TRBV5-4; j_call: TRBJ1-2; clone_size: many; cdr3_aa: CASSLDRGGYGYTF; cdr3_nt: TGTGCCAGCAGCTTGGACAGGGGGGGCTATGGCTACACCTTC
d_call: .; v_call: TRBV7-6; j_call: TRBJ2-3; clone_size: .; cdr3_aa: CASSLGTPRGTQYF; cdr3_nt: TGTGCCAGCAGCCTTGGGACTCCCCGAGGAACGCAGTATTTT
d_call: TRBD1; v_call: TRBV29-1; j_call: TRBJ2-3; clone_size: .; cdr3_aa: CSVGQGLADTQYF; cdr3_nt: TGCAGCGTTGGACAGGGTCTGGCAGATACGCAGTATTTT
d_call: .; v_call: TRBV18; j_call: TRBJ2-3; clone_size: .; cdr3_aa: CASSPVDSGDTQYF; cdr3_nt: TGTGCCAGCTCACCAGTCGATTCGGGAGATACGCAGTATTTT
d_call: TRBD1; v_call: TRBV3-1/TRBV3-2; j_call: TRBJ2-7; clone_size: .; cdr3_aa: CASSAGQGLNEQYF; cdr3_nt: TGTGCCAGCAGCGCGGGACAGGGCTTGAACGAGCAGTACTTC
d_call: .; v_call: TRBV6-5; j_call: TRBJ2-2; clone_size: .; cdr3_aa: CASSYGGSGELFF; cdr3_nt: TGTGCCAGCAGTTACGGCGGGTCCGGGGAGCTGTTTTTT
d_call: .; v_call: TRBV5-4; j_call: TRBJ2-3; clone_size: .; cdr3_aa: CASTLQGKRTDTQYF; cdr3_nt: TGTGCCAGTACTCTACAGGGTAAACGCACAGATACGCAGTATTTT
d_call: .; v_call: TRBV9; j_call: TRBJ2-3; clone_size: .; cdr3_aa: CASSADIADTQYF; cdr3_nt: TGTGCCAGCAGCGCCGACATCGCAGATACGCAGTATTTT
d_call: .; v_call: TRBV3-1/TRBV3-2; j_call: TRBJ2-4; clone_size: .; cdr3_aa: CASSPPRGKNIQYF; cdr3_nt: TGTGCCAGCAGCCCCCCCCGGGGCAAAAACATTCAGTACTTC
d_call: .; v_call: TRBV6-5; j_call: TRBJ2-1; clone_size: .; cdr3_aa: CASSYSAENEQFF; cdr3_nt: TGTGCCAGCAGTTACTCGGCCGAAAATGAGCAGTTCTTC
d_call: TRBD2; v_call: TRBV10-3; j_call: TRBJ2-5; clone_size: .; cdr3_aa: CAIRGSGGGETQYF; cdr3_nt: TGTGCCATCAGGGGTAGCGGGGGGGGAGAGACCCAGTACTTC
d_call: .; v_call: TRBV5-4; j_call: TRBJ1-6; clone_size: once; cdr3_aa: CASSPAGDNSPLHF; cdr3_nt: TGTGCCAGCAGCCCGGCCGGGGATAACTCACCCCTCCACTTT
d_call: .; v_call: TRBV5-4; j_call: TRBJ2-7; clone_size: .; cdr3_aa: CASSGGRGAAYEQYF; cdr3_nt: TGTGCCAGCAGCGGAGGTCGGGGGGCTGCCTACGAGCAGTACTTC
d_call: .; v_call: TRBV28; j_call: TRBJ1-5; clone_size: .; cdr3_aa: CASSRGGSNQPQHF; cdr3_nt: TGTGCCAGCAGCCGGGGGGGAAGCAATCAGCCCCAGCATTTT
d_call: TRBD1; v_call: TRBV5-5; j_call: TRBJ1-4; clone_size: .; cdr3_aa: CASSQGQINEKLFF; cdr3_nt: TGTGCCAGCAGCCAGGGACAGATTAATGAAAAACTGTTTTTT
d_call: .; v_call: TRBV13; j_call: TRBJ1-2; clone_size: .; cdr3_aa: CASRGRGNYGYTF; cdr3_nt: TGTGCCAGCAGAGGCAGGGGTAACTATGGCTACACCTTC
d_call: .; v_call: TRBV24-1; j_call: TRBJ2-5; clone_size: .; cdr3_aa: CATSDSPVETQYF; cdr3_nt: TGTGCCACCAGTGATTCCCCGGTGGAGACCCAGTACTTC
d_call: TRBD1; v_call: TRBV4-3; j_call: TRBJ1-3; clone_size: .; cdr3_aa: CASSRVPGTEGNTIYF; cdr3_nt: TGCGCCAGCAGCCGAGTCCCCGGGACAGAAGGAAACACCATATATTTT
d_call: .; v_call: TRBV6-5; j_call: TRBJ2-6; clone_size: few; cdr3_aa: CASSYSGTSGANVLTF; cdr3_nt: TGTGCCAGCAGTTACTCGGGGACTTCTGGGGCCAACGTCCTGACTTTC
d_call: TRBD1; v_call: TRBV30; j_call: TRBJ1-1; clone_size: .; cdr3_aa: CAWSSQGWNTEAFF; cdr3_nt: TGTGCCTGGAGTTCACAGGGGTGGAACACTGAAGCTTTCTTT
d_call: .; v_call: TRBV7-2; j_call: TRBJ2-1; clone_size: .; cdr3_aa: CASSPRGGNNEQFF; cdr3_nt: TGTGCCAGCAGCCCTAGGGGGGGGAACAATGAGCAGTTCTTC
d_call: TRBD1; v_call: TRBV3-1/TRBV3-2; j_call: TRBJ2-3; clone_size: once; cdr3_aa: CASSQENRGPDTQYF; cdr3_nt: TGTGCCAGCAGCCAAGAGAACAGGGGCCCAGATACGCAGTATTTT
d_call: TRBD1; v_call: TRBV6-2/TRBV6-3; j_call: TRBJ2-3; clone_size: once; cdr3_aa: CASSYEGARADTQYF; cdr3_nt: TGTGCCAGCAGTTACGAGGGGGCGCGTGCAGATACGCAGTATTTT
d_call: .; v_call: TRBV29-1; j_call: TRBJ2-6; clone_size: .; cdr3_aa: CSVGVFLGAGANVLTF; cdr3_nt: TGCAGCGTTGGGGTCTTTTTGGGGGCCGGGGCCAACGTCCTGACTTTC
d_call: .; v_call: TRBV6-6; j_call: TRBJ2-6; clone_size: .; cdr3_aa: CASSAPGSGANVLTF; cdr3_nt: TGTGCCAGCAGCGCACCAGGGTCGGGGGCCAACGTCCTGACTTTC
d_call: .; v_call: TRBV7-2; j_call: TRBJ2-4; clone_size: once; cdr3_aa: CASSFGAKNIQYF; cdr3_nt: TGTGCCAGCAGCTTCGGAGCCAAAAACATTCAGTACTTC
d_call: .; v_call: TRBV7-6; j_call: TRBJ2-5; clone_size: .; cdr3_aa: CASSLSYGGGETQYF; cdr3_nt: TGTGCCAGCAGCTTATCTTATGGCGGTGGTGAGACCCAGTACTTC
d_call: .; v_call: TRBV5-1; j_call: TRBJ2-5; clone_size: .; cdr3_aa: CASSLGGVQETQYF; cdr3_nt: TGCGCCAGCAGCTTAGGGGGGGTCCAAGAGACCCAGTACTTC
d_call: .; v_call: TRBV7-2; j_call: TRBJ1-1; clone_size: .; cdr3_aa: CASSPGTSLVEAFF; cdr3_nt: TGTGCCAGCAGCCCCGGGACATCTCTGGTTGAAGCTTTCTTT
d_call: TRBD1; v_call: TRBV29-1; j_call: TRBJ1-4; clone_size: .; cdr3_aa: CSVETGGVGKLFF; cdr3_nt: TGCAGCGTTGAAACAGGGGGAGTTGGAAAACTGTTTTTT
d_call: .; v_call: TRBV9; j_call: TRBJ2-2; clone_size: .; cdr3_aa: CASSAAVRSNTGELFF; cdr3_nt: TGTGCCAGCAGCGCCGCGGTACGGTCGAACACCGGGGAGCTGTTTTTT
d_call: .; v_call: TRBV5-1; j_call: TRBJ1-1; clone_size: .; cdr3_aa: CASSFRQNPKTEAFF; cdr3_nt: TGCGCCAGCAGCTTTCGACAGAACCCGAAGACTGAAGCTTTCTTT
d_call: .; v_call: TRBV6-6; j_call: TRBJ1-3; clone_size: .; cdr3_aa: CASSYGQGSGNTIYF; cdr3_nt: TGTGCCAGCAGTTACGGGCAGGGGTCCGGAAACACCATATATTTT
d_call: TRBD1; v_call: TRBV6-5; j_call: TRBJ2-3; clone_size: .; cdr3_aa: CASKRQGARTDTQYF; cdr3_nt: TGTGCCAGCAAGCGACAGGGGGCACGTACAGATACGCAGTATTTT
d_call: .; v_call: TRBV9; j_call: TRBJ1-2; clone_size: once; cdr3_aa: CASSSRGEKNYGYTF; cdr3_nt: TGTGCCAGCAGCTCACGGGGGGAGAAAAACTATGGCTACACCTTC
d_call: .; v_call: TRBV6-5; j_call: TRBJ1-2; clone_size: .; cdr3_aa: CATQGGNYGYTF; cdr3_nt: TGTGCCACCCAAGGGGGTAACTATGGCTACACCTTC
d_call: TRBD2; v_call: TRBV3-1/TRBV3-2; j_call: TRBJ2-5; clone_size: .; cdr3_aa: CASSQGGEGKKVAASETQYF; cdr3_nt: TGTGCCAGCAGCCAAGGAGGGGAGGGGAAAAAGGTAGCTGCATCGGAGACCCAGTACTTC
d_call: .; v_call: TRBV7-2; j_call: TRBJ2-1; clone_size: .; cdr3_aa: CASSLVREANNEQFF; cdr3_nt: TGTGCCAGCAGCTTAGTTAGGGAGGCGAATAATGAGCAGTTCTTC
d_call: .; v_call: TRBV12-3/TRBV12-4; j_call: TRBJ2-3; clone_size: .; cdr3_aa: CASRMRDTQYF; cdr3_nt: TGTGCCAGCAGAATGAGAGATACGCAGTATTTT
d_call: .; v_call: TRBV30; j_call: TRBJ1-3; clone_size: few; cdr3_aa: CAWSVSRSGNTIYF; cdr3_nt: TGTGCCTGGAGTGTGAGCCGCTCTGGAAACACCATATATTTT
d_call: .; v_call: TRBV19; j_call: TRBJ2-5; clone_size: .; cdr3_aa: CASTLTSSEETQYF; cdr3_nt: TGTGCCAGTACCCTGACTAGTTCTGAGGAGACCCAGTACTTC
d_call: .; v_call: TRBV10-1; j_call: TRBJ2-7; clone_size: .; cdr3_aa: CASRGRTEKGIAYEQYF; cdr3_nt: TGCGCCAGCAGGGGGCGGACCGAAAAAGGGATAGCCTACGAGCAGTACTTC
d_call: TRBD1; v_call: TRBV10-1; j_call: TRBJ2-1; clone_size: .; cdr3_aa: CASSTGQFDEQFF; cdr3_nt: TGCGCCAGCAGCACGGGACAGTTCGATGAGCAGTTCTTC
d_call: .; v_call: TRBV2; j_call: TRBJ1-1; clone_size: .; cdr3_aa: CASCYKGGSTEAFF; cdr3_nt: TGTGCCAGTTGCTATAAGGGAGGTAGCACTGAAGCTTTCTTT
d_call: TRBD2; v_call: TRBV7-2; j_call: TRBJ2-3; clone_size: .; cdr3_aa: CASSTSGGADTQYF; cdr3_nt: TGTGCCAGCAGCACGAGCGGGGGGGCAGATACGCAGTATTTT